This T cell receptor beta chain originates from a study of CD4 T cell repertoires and nickel (dated by TCRdb to the early 2020s). The library was prepared using RT-PCR. Sequencing relied on an Illumina MiSeq. The public reads were quality trimmed at Q25 with fastp and then assembled into clones with MiXCR by TCRdb, keeping productive beta chains. Rows merge per CDR3 protein into single entries with the most common DNA and genes. Here the sample has 450 to 550 distinct CDR3 sequences; under 60% occur a single time. Around 18% of the sample lies in the top ten. From cysteine to phenylalanine, the CDR3 is 13 amino acids long. Of all the DNA, just the CDR3 is kept, 39 bases in frame from base 1. The germline V gene supplies CDR1 MGHDK and CDR2 SYGVNS. V is pared back by 11 bases and J by 0 bases, with 8 bases lying between the germline termini. Note on this clonotype: Its target antigen remains unknown. No qualities accompany the bases; no much larger clone lies one base away.

The receptor was derived from a human donor in a nickel allergy study, with or without nickel allergy (not recorded which). It is not recorded whether this sample comes from one donor or several. What was sequenced was CD4+ T cells from blood, not recorded whether cultured. The chain employs TRBV25-1 and TRBJ2-6; no D gene can be assigned with confidence. The DNA sequence reads TGTGCCGGTTCCCACTCTGGGGCCAACGTCCTGACTTTC. It specifies CAGSHSGANVLTF.